These 25 T cell receptor beta chains share one sample of origin, sequenced in a study of T-cell reconstitution after alpha-beta-depleted transplantation in children. Unique molecular identifiers were incorporated into the prepared TCRbeta library. TCRdb used MiXCR to reprocess the PCR reads, holding one entry per CDR3 protein. This table holds about 980,000 distinct CDR3 sequences, 25% to 35% found once. This sample comprised PBMCs, mostly from graft donor cells, obtained 360 days after TCRalphabeta/CD19-depleted stem cell transplant. These receptors were collected from a boy in the first two years of life who had a stem cell transplant for SCID, so the T cells may come from the graft donor.

This clonotype was picked up a small number of times. The chain recombines TRBV10-3 with TRBJ1-2; the D gene is possibly TRBD1 (5 bases). The CDR3 has 14 residues. Trimming took 6 bases from V and 4 from J, leaving 15 bases between them. Germline V gene lookup returns CDR1 ENHRY and CDR2 SYGVKD. The CDR3 is CAISEGRGTYGYTF. The DNA for the CDR3 is TGTGCCATCAGCGAGGGCCGGGGGACCTATGGCTACACCTTC.

The chain recombines TRBV3-1 with TRBJ2-1, with D perhaps given as TRBD1 or TRBD2 (5 bases each). Trimming removed 4 bases from V and 1 base from J, with 17 bases in between. Germline values: CDR1 LGHDT, CDR2 YNNKEL (reference sequence). The CDR3 is made up of 17 amino acids. This CDR3 is CASSRLTGTGSYNEQFF. The CDR3 nucleotides read TGTGCCAGCAGCCGATTGACCGGGACGGGATCCTACAATGAGCAGTTCTTC.

This clonotype showed up just a few times. The rearrangement joins TRBV29-1 to TRBJ2-7; TRBD1 agrees at 7 bases. CDR3 size: 14 residues. Germline CDR1 reads SQVTM; CDR2 reads ANQGSEA. The ends lost 6 bases at V and 0 bases at J; junction bases unmatched: 8. The CDR3 DNA reads TGCAGCGTCCTTACAGGGGCCAGCTCCTACGAGCAGTACTTC. The encoded protein is CSVLTGASSYEQYF.

This clonotype was found a few times. The V and J genes are TRBV18 and TRBJ1-5; 7 bases are shared with TRBD1. CDR3 length: 16 residues. The germline V gene has CDR1 KGHSH and CDR2 LQKENI. V lost 4 bases to trimming and J lost 2 bases; unmatched junction nucleotides: 8. CDR3 residues: CASSRTGVRGNQPQHF. CDR3 DNA: TGTGCCAGCTCACGAACAGGGGTTAGGGGCAATCAGCCCCAGCATTTT.

CDR3 loop: CSVAVLREKETQYF. Written as DNA, the CDR3 is TGCAGCGTTGCCGTTCTAAGGGAGAAGGAGACCCAGTACTTC. This sequence joins TRBV29-1 and TRBJ2-5; a possible D gene is TRBD2 (5 bases). The ends were cut back, 4 bases at V and 5 bases at J, with 17 bases in the middle. The CDR3 length is 14 residues. From germline, CDR1 is SQVTM and CDR2 ANQGSEA. Full variable domain (rest looked up from reference TRBV29-1 and TRBJ2-5): SAVISQKPSRDICQRGTSLTIQCQVDSQVTMMFWYRQQPGQSLTLIATANQGSEATYESGFVIDKFPISRPNLTFSTLTVSNMSPEDSSIYLCSVAVLREKETQYFGPGTRLLVL.

The V gene is TRBV20-1, the J gene TRBJ2-3; D is uncertain. Germline values: CDR1 DFQATT, CDR2 SNEGSKA (reference sequence). The CDR3 sequence is 19 residues long. Trimming shortened V by 0 bases and J by 1 base, and 23 bases separated the two germline ends. CDR3 sequence: CSARDLIEPTSSRTDTQYF. The CDR3 DNA reads TGCAGTGCTAGAGATCTGATAGAACCAACTTCCTCGCGCACAGATACGCAGTATTTT.

This chain links TRBV28 with TRBJ2-5; D gene ambiguous. The CDR3 sequence is 11 residues long. Deletions cut 6 bases from V and 5 bases from J, with 7 bases between. Looked up from germline, CDR1 is MDHEN and CDR2 is SYDVKM. The chain's CDR3 is CASRLSETQYF. CDR3 in DNA: TGTGCCAGCAGACTGTCGGAGACCCAGTACTTC.

Only a few counts were recorded for this clonotype. V and J are TRBV11-2 and TRBJ2-7; 8 bases line up with TRBD1. The length of the CDR3 is 14 residues. Germline CDR1 and CDR2: SGHAT and FQNNGV. The junction had 8 bases not matched to a gene; V was cut back by 5 bases and J by 5 bases. In nucleotides, the CDR3 is TGTGCCAGCAGCCACTGGGGGACAGGCGACGAGCAGTACTTC. Translating it yields CASSHWGTGDEQYF.

The chain links TRBV27 to TRBJ2-3; TRBD2 aligns across 7 bases. Losses at the gene ends were 7 bases for V and 3 bases for J; bases not matched to a gene: 7. CDR1 is MNHEY and CDR2 is SMNVEV in the germline V gene (reference sequence). The CDR3 totals 14 residues. In DNA, the CDR3 is TGTGCCAGCAAGTTGCTAGCGGAAACAGATACGCAGTATTTT. Its protein is CASKLLAETDTQYF.

The CDR3 reads CASGLVHWEVQTSSTDTQYF. The CDR3 DNA follows: TGTGCTAGTGGTTTGGTACATTGGGAGGTACAGACTTCTAGCACAGATACGCAGTATTTT. The chain employs TRBV12-5 and TRBJ2-3, with a weak D call TRBD2 (6 bases). Trimming pared 0 bases from V and 0 bases from J, leaving 22 bases between. Germline assignment: CDR1 LGHNT and CDR2 FRNRAP. The CDR3 covers 20 residues.

This chain uses TRBV12-3 or TRBV12-4 with TRBJ2-3; TRBD2 matches at 13 bases. V shed 2 bases and J 2 bases; nucleotides not matched to a gene: 22. This CDR3 is 23 amino acids long. CDR3 sequence (DNA): TGTGCCAGCAGTTTACATCCCCACCAGTACGGGACTAGCGGGGCTACCCCCACAGATACGCAGTATTTT. This translates into CASSLHPHQYGTSGATPTDTQYF.

The chain has TRBV5-1 and TRBJ2-1, with 7 bases lining up with TRBD1. Germline V gene data show CDR1 as SGHRS and CDR2 as YFSETQ. This CDR3 spans 16 amino acids. Trimming removed 6 bases from V and 12 bases from J; junction bases left unmatched: 21. In nucleotides, the CDR3 is TGCGCCAGCAACCCGCTTATCCCCCGAAGGGACAGAGGGCAGTTCTTC. Its translation: CASNPLIPRRDRGQFF. Full variable domain (outside the CDR3, taken from reference TRBV5-1 and TRBJ2-1): KAGVTQTPRYLIKTRGQQVTLSCSPISGHRSVSWYQQTPGQGLQFLFEYFSETQRNKGNFPGRFSGRQFSNSRSEMNVSTLELGDSALYLCASNPLIPRRDRGQFFGPGTRLTVL.

The rearrangement uses TRBV28 and TRBJ1-5; no firm D call. V was shortened by 6 bases and J by 5 bases, with 8 bases between the two germline ends. CDR1 and CDR2 from the germline V gene are MDHEN and SYDVKM. The CDR3 loop spans 12 amino acids. The DNA of the CDR3 is TGTGCCAGCAGATCGACCCATCAGCCCCAGCATTTT. Its translation: CASRSTHQPQHF.

This clonotype was recorded a few times. This chain connects TRBV20-1 to TRBJ1-2; perhaps TRBD1 as D (6 bases). Per the germline V gene, CDR1 is DFQATT and CDR2 is SNEGSKA (reference sequence). V shed 6 bases and J shed 1 base, with 12 bases lying between them. The CDR3 sequence is 13 residues long. This CDR3 is CSATRGGNYGYTF. For the CDR3, the DNA is TGCAGTGCCACAAGGGGGGGTAACTATGGCTACACCTTC.

This CDR3 reads CASSPTGLWNTGELFF. CDR3 coding DNA: TGTGCCAGCAGCCCAACGGGACTTTGGAACACCGGGGAGCTGTTTTTT. V usage is TRBV7-9 and J usage is TRBJ2-2, with D perhaps matching TRBD2 (6 bases). The germline CDR1 and CDR2 sequences are SEHNR and FQNEAQ (reference sequence). The CDR3 sequence is 16 residues long. Trimming removed 5 bases from V and 1 base from J, with 14 bases in between.

The chain has TRBV7-2 and TRBJ1-4; D is perhaps TRBD1 (5 bases). There are 15 residues in the CDR3. The germline V and J ends were trimmed by 1 base and 15 bases, with 21 bases remaining between them. Germline lookup yields CDR1 SGHTA and CDR2 FQGNSA. In DNA form, the CDR3 reads TGTGCCAGCAGCTTAGATCAACCCCCCAAATTCAGGGTGTTTTTT. Its translation is CASSLDQPPKFRVFF.

The chain links TRBV5-1 to TRBJ2-1; unclear D gene. In germline, CDR1 is SGHRS, CDR2 YFSETQ. The CDR3 consists of 13 residues. V was pared by 6 bases and J by 5 bases, with 12 bases between. CDR3 nucleotides: TGCGCCAGCACCCATATAGGTAACAATGAGCAGTTCTTC. Residues: CASTHIGNNEQFF.

This clonotype appeared a few times. The chain uses TRBV12-3 or TRBV12-4 and TRBJ2-1, with 10 bases matching TRBD2. J lost 5 bases, V lost 6 bases, and 10 bases had no gene match. The CDR3 has 16 residues. The CDR3 nucleotides read TGTGCCAGCAGAGGGACCACTAGCGGGGCCGACAATGAGCAGTTCTTC. Translated: CASRGTTSGADNEQFF.

The CDR3: CASSQGGRHTEAFF. The CDR3 region has the DNA TGTGCCAGCAGCCAAGGGGGTCGGCACACTGAAGCTTTCTTT. The gene calls are TRBV4-2 and TRBJ1-1, with D hard to call. Germline V gene sequence: CDR1 LGHNA, CDR2 YNFKEQ. V dropped 1 base and J dropped 3 bases, with 9 bases sitting between them. The CDR3 extends over 14 amino acids.

This clonotype was observed a handful of times. V is TRBV6-2 or TRBV6-3 and J is TRBJ1-5; tentatively, D is TRBD1 (6 bases). Germline V CDR1 and CDR2: MNHEY, SVGEGT. This CDR3 contains 17 residues. The V and J ends lost 3 bases and 0 bases respectively, with 15 bases between them. The CDR3 spells CASSYTGRGYSNQPQHF. DNA for the CDR3: TGTGCCAGCAGTTATACCGGCAGGGGATATAGCAATCAGCCCCAGCATTTT.

This clonotype has more than one count but fewer than ten. The chain has TRBV18 and TRBJ2-7, with D possibly being TRBD1 or TRBD2 (5 bases each). Looked up from germline, CDR1 is KGHSH and CDR2 is LQKENI. V was clipped by 4 bases and J by 4 bases, with 20 bases between them. The CDR3 extends over 16 amino acids. The CDR3: CASSLLLGPGGYEQYF. CDR3 nucleotides: TGTGCCAGCTCACTACTACTGGGCCCTGGGGGTTACGAGCAGTACTTC.

This clonotype was seen a handful of times. The genes are TRBV5-1 and TRBJ1-1; D is undetermined. Germline loops: CDR1 SGHRS, CDR2 YFSETQ. The V gene lost 0 bases and the J gene lost 5 bases, with 8 bases spanning the gap. The CDR3 contains 13 residues. The CDR3 sequence is CASSLVTHTEAFF. Here the CDR3 DNA reads TGCGCCAGCAGCTTGGTAACCCATACTGAAGCTTTCTTT. Supplemented by reference TRBV5-1 and TRBJ1-1, the full variable domain reads KAGVTQTPRYLIKTRGQQVTLSCSPISGHRSVSWYQQTPGQGLQFLFEYFSETQRNKGNFPGRFSGRQFSNSRSEMNVSTLELGDSALYLCASSLVTHTEAFFGQGTRLTVV.

This clonotype was found a few times. One end of the junction varies from germline; a read error may be responsible. The V and J genes are TRBV6-6 and TRBJ2-7, with TRBD1 matching 9 bases. Per the germline V gene, CDR1 is MNHNY and CDR2 is SVGAGI (reference sequence). The CDR3 totals 12 residues. The CDR3 here is CASSWDRESKNF. In nucleotides, the CDR3 is TGTGCCAGCAGTTGGGACAGGGAGTCTAAGAACTTC.

This clonotype was found many times. The genes are TRBV27 and TRBJ2-4; D is perhaps TRBD1 (6 bases). V shed 0 bases and J shed 0 bases, with 12 bases lying between them. Germline V gene data show CDR1 as MNHEY and CDR2 as SMNVEV (reference sequence). This CDR3 comprises 17 residues. The CDR3 is CASSLSRGHLAKNIQYF. CDR3 sequence (DNA): TGTGCCAGCAGTTTATCTAGGGGACACTTAGCCAAAAACATTCAGTACTTC.

The rearrangement joins TRBV5-1 to TRBJ1-6; D gene unclear. CDR1 and CDR2 (germline): SGHRS, YFSETQ. The ends were cut back, 0 bases at V and 8 bases at J, with 12 bases in the middle. The CDR3 has 15 amino acids. The CDR3 is CASSLGRITDSPLHF. The DNA for the CDR3 is TGCGCCAGCAGCTTGGGAAGGATTACGGATTCACCCCTCCACTTT.